This TCR beta chain derives from a study of T-cell memory formation after mild COVID-19. General study findings and limits: The authors did not confirm SARS-CoV-2 specificity of second-wave clones peaking day 37. Pre-infection memory held some responding clones, suggesting pre-existing cross-reactive T cells responded.

TCRdb used MiXCR to reprocess the 5' RACE reads, holding one entry per CDR3 protein. The sample has hundreds of thousands of distinct CDR3 sequences; about a sixth are singletons. Concerning this clonotype itself: The antigen remains undetermined.

This receptor was obtained from an adult woman who had mild COVID-19 (a few samples of this study predate the infection). Cell type and time point are not known. Specimen: PBMCs or a T cell subset sorted from them (not recorded which).

The CDR3 protein is CASSSSGGGIVETQYF. As DNA, the CDR3 is TGTGCCAGCAGCTCCTCAGGGGGCGGGATTGTCGAGACCCAGTACTTC. This chain uses TRBV7-8 with TRBJ2-5, with TRBD1 identical over 8 bases. Germline V gene data show CDR1 as SGHVS and CDR2 as FQNEAQ. V shed 4 bases and J 5 bases; nucleotides not matched to a gene: 12. The CDR3 is made up of 16 amino acids.